A selection of T cell receptor beta chains follows, all from one sample in a study of T cells after yellow fever vaccination. In TCRdb, the 5' RACE reads were re-called with MiXCR into one record per CDR3 protein. The data contain some 100,000 distinct CDR3 sequences, 6.5% to 9% of them singletons. Sequences were derived from CD4+ T cells sorted from PBMCs, sampled about 49 days after the first yellow fever vaccination. The receptor source for this set is a man younger than 30 who received the YFV17D yellow fever vaccine. Each CDR3 is given with its conserved first and last residue. Fields, in order: V gene, clone size, D gene, J gene, CDR3 DNA, CDR3 protein. D genes are given only for firm matches. Not all rows give a size; the values are once, few, many and, for expanded clones, a class.

v_call: TRBV18; clone_size: many; d_call: NA; j_call: TRBJ2-5; cdr3_nt: TGTGCCAGCTCACCCCCTGGGATAAGGGGAGAGACCCAGTACTTC; cdr3_aa: CASSPPGIRGETQYF
v_call: TRBV6-2/TRBV6-3; clone_size: NA; d_call: NA; j_call: TRBJ2-3; cdr3_nt: TGTGCCAGCAGTTACAGTATCACCGTAAGGGGGAATACGCAGTATTTT; cdr3_aa: CASSYSITVRGNTQYF
v_call: TRBV7-2; clone_size: many; d_call: TRBD1; j_call: TRBJ2-7; cdr3_nt: TGTGCCAGCAGCTTAGTGCGAGGGGGACAGTTCTACGAGCAGTACTTC; cdr3_aa: CASSLVRGGQFYEQYF
v_call: TRBV12-3/TRBV12-4; clone_size: many; d_call: NA; j_call: TRBJ1-4; cdr3_nt: TGTGCCAGCAGCACTAATCGGGACCCCTTGTTTTTT; cdr3_aa: CASSTNRDPLFF
v_call: TRBV5-1; clone_size: many; d_call: NA; j_call: TRBJ2-7; cdr3_nt: TGCGCCAGCAGCCCTAGTGAGGTCTACGAGCAGTACTTC; cdr3_aa: CASSPSEVYEQYF
v_call: TRBV5-1; clone_size: many; d_call: TRBD2; j_call: TRBJ2-5; cdr3_nt: TGCGCCAGCAGCTTGGGGTCTAGCGGGGTTACGTCGCAAGAGACCCAGTACTTC; cdr3_aa: CASSLGSSGVTSQETQYF
v_call: TRBV20-1; clone_size: many; d_call: NA; j_call: TRBJ2-2; cdr3_nt: TGCAGTGCCCACCTACCCGGGGGGCAGAACACCGGGGAGCTGTTTTTT; cdr3_aa: CSAHLPGGQNTGELFF
v_call: TRBV5-1; clone_size: many; d_call: TRBD1; j_call: TRBJ1-3; cdr3_nt: TGCGCCAGCAGCTTGACGACAGGGTCTGGAAACACCATATATTTT; cdr3_aa: CASSLTTGSGNTIYF
v_call: TRBV20-1; clone_size: many; d_call: NA; j_call: TRBJ2-3; cdr3_nt: TGCAGTGCTAGAGACCATACGGGACCGGAATTGGGTACGCAGTATTTT; cdr3_aa: CSARDHTGPELGTQYF
v_call: TRBV13; clone_size: many; d_call: NA; j_call: TRBJ1-2; cdr3_nt: TGTGCCAGCAGCTTATGGTTTAATTCCACTAACTATGGCTACACCTTC; cdr3_aa: CASSLWFNSTNYGYTF
v_call: TRBV20-1; clone_size: NA; d_call: NA; j_call: TRBJ2-1; cdr3_nt: TGCAGTGCTAGAGAGGGGGGCGGATTGGGTGAGCAGTTCTTC; cdr3_aa: CSAREGGGLGEQFF
v_call: TRBV7-9; clone_size: many; d_call: TRBD2; j_call: TRBJ2-3; cdr3_nt: TGTGCCAGCAGCTTTGGTCCGGTAGCGGGGTCTACTAGCACAGATACGCAGTATTTT; cdr3_aa: CASSFGPVAGSTSTDTQYF
v_call: TRBV7-2; clone_size: many; d_call: TRBD2; j_call: TRBJ2-1; cdr3_nt: TGTGCCAGCAGCTTCGCGGGGGGGCGGTTCTATGAGCAGTTCTTC; cdr3_aa: CASSFAGGRFYEQFF
v_call: TRBV6-2/TRBV6-3; clone_size: few; d_call: TRBD1; j_call: TRBJ2-3; cdr3_nt: TGTGCCAGCAGTTATGCCGGGACAGGGAGCACAGATACGCAGTATTTT; cdr3_aa: CASSYAGTGSTDTQYF
v_call: TRBV6-6; clone_size: many; d_call: TRBD1; j_call: TRBJ1-4; cdr3_nt: TGTGCCAGCAGGACAGGGCCGAATGAAAAACTGTTTTTT; cdr3_aa: CASRTGPNEKLFF
v_call: TRBV18; clone_size: many; d_call: NA; j_call: TRBJ2-5; cdr3_nt: TGTGCCAGCTCACCACCACTCAGGGGCCAAGAGACCCAGTACTTC; cdr3_aa: CASSPPLRGQETQYF
v_call: TRBV6-1; clone_size: many; d_call: NA; j_call: TRBJ1-4; cdr3_nt: TGTGCCAGCAGTGACAGGACGGGCAATGAAAAACTGTTTTTT; cdr3_aa: CASSDRTGNEKLFF
v_call: TRBV20-1; clone_size: medium-sized; d_call: TRBD2; j_call: TRBJ2-5; cdr3_nt: TGCAGTGCTCCGCGGGGGGCCAGGCAAGAGACCCAGTACTTC; cdr3_aa: CSAPRGARQETQYF
v_call: TRBV20-1; clone_size: many; d_call: TRBD1; j_call: TRBJ2-1; cdr3_nt: TGCAGTGCTAGAGAATTGCAGGGGGCAGTTTACAATGAGCAGTTCTTC; cdr3_aa: CSARELQGAVYNEQFF
v_call: TRBV7-8; clone_size: many; d_call: NA; j_call: TRBJ2-1; cdr3_nt: TGTGCCAGCAGCTTACGTCTGAGCTCCTACAATGAGCAGTTCTTC; cdr3_aa: CASSLRLSSYNEQFF
v_call: TRBV10-3; clone_size: NA; d_call: NA; j_call: TRBJ2-3; cdr3_nt: TGTGCCACACGAGAGGGGGGGGCAGATACGCAGTATTTT; cdr3_aa: CATREGGADTQYF
v_call: TRBV4-2; clone_size: many; d_call: NA; j_call: TRBJ1-4; cdr3_nt: TGTGCCAGCAGCCGATCGACAGCTCTTAATGAAAAACTGTTTTTT; cdr3_aa: CASSRSTALNEKLFF
v_call: TRBV7-2; clone_size: many; d_call: TRBD1; j_call: TRBJ2-7; cdr3_nt: TGTGCCAGCAGCTTAATGCAGGGGGCCCTGGAGCAGTACTTC; cdr3_aa: CASSLMQGALEQYF
v_call: TRBV5-1; clone_size: few; d_call: NA; j_call: TRBJ2-3; cdr3_nt: TGCGCCAGCAGCCCCCCCGGCGGGGCTAGCACAGATACGCAGTATTTT; cdr3_aa: CASSPPGGASTDTQYF
v_call: TRBV7-9; clone_size: many; d_call: TRBD1; j_call: TRBJ1-2; cdr3_nt: TGTGCCAGCAGCTTTCCGGGACAGGAGGTTTGCACCTTC; cdr3_aa: CASSFPGQEVCTF
v_call: TRBV7-9; clone_size: many; d_call: NA; j_call: TRBJ1-6; cdr3_nt: TGTGCCAGCAGCCTCGAAAAATTACCCCTCCACTTT; cdr3_aa: CASSLEKLPLHF
v_call: TRBV5-6; clone_size: many; d_call: TRBD1; j_call: TRBJ1-4; cdr3_nt: TGTGCCAGCAGCCCTCCGGCGGGACAGGGGGCGCTTAGTGAAAAACTGTTTTTT; cdr3_aa: CASSPPAGQGALSEKLFF
v_call: TRBV6-5; clone_size: many; d_call: NA; j_call: TRBJ1-2; cdr3_nt: TGTGCCAGCAGTTATAGGATTTTTAACTATGGCTACACCTTC; cdr3_aa: CASSYRIFNYGYTF
v_call: TRBV3-1; clone_size: many; d_call: NA; j_call: TRBJ2-6; cdr3_nt: TGTGCCAGCAGGGGAGGACCGGCCGGGGCCAACGTCCTGACTTTC; cdr3_aa: CASRGGPAGANVLTF
v_call: TRBV12-3/TRBV12-4; clone_size: many; d_call: NA; j_call: TRBJ2-3; cdr3_nt: TGTGCCAGCAGTTTGGACCGGACAGGCACAGATACGCAGTATTTT; cdr3_aa: CASSLDRTGTDTQYF